This T cell receptor beta chain was profiled in a study of T cell responses to AZD1222 COVID-19 vaccine. This table comes from immunoSEQ multiplex PCR, and its TCRdb copy is limited to in-frame clones, with some not included. The repertoire holds approximately 150,000 clones, approximately 90% seen once, with approximately 4.4% in the top ten. Only a few counts were recorded for this clone. V was pared by 1 base and J by 11 bases, with 20 bases of the junction left unmatched. Germline V lookup: CDR1 SGHRS, CDR2 YFSETQ. This CDR3 contains 17 residues. The chain is built from TRBV5-1 and TRBJ1-1; 7 nucleotides align to TRBD1. The source was peripheral blood, collected on day 0 of AZD1222 vaccination. The TCR was taken from an adult in good health. CDR3 sequence (DNA): TGCGCCAGCAGCTTGCAAGGTCCGGGACAGCCCAACGATCCGGCTTTCTTT. Amino acids: CASSLQGPGQPNDPAFF.